Included here is one T cell receptor (beta chain) sequence, with context. No cognate antigen has been identified for it. These data originate in a study of T cells expressing NK-cell markers (TCRdb year 2020). Concerning the study at large: Three sorted T-cell subsets (CD3+CD56+NKG2C+, CD3+CD56+NKG2C- and CD3+CD56-NKG2C+) from 8 or 9 donors had their TCR beta-chain repertoires profiled. Of the eight sequenced donors, seven were found to be HCMV-seropositive and one was found to be HCMV-seronegative. Randomly selected healthy volunteers, three men and five women, were used as the eight sequenced donors. The libraries were sequenced on Illumina HiSeq 2000/2500, MiSeq or NextSeq, producing 2 x 150 bp reads. Paper-wide results and their limitations: Those dominant clonotypes were again the most abundant among CD3+CD56-NKG2C+ cells in a few donors, at about 28.3-65%. For five or six donors, the dominant CD3+CD56+NKG2C+ clonotypes were among the top 10 CD8+ clonotypes and accounted for about 1.0-8% of CD8+ T cells. Whether the expanded NKG2C-expressing T cell clones were specific for HCMV antigens was left unclear.

To determine HCMV serostatus, a commercial ELISA kit was used to detect HCMV-specific IgG in serum. Peripheral blood mononuclear cells were isolated from blood by Ficoll density gradient centrifugation. Per the germline V gene (reference sequence), SEHNR is the CDR1 and FQNEAQ is the CDR2. Including the terminal cysteine and phenylalanine, the CDR3 comprises 15 residues. No DNA sequence was recorded. The reads were generated on an Illumina HiSeq 2000. TCR beta cDNA libraries were made by 5'RACE template switching that added a universal primer site and unique molecular identifiers. Synthesis of cDNA was primed from the TCR beta constant segment and was followed by two consecutive PCR amplification steps. Under the source paper's analysis protocol: MIGEC was used to demultiplex reads and group the reads by UMI, and MiTCR was used to assemble and quantify clonotypes. Only TCR cDNA sequences supported by at least two reads were kept to exclude erroneous sequences. The tcR package was used for downstream repertoire analysis, with clonotypes matched between fractions based on CDR3 nucleotide sequence plus V segment. VDJmatch was used to annotate antigen specificity against VDJdb, with one amino acid substitution allowed in CDR3. TCRdb reprocessed the reads into one record per CDR3 protein sequence, lacking DNA. What appears here as the V and J calls and clone size reflects TCRdb's work, not the paper's. The sample table on file contains 500,000 to 600,000 distinct CDR3 sequences. Of the sample, roughly 3.5% is held by the ten largest clones.

The sample consisted of blood T cells: a sorted CD56 or NKG2C T cell subset, CD4+ or CD8+ T cells, or bulk PBMC T cells (not recorded which). The receptor chain draws on TRBV7-9 and TRBJ2-2; TCRdb outputs TRBD2, but without DNA this stays unchecked. The TCR sequence derives from a man between 18 and 35 years old in good health. Donor details come from another sample of the same person, matched by shared clones. CDR3 sequence: CASPAAGRAGGELFF.